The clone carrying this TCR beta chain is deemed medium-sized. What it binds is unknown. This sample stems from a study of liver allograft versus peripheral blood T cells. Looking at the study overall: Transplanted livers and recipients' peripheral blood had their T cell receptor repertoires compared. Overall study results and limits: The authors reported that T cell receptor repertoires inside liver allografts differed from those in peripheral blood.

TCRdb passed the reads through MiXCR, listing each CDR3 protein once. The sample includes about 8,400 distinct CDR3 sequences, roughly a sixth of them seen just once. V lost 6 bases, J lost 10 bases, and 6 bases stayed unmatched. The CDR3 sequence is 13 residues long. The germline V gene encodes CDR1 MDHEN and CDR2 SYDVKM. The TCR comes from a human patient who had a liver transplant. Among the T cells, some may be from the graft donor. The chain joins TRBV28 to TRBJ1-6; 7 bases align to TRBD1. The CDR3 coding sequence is TGTGCCAGCAGGCAAACAGGGGAATCACCCCTCCACTTT. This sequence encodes CASRQTGESPLHF.